The 32 T cell receptor beta chains below come from one sample, sequenced in a study of blood T cell repertoires in COVID-19 (dated by TCRdb to 2018 to 2020). Library generation was performed with the immunoSEQ multiplex PCR assay. TCRdb holds this immuneACCESS table with in-frame rearrangements only. Some clones are missing; in checked studies, unresolved V genes explain under half, and the rest has no known cause. This sample has roughly 200,000 clones in its table, and less than 85% of those were observed once. Jointly, the top ten make up over 6.5% of the sample. Material for sequencing was peripheral blood. Receptor source: a woman at least 80 years old with COVID-19, enrolled during active disease.

J is TRBJ2-5 and V is TRBV2; 8 bases line up with TRBD1. The junction had 5 bases not matched to a gene; V was cut back by 7 bases and J by 4 bases. Germline-derived CDR1 and CDR2 are SNHLY and FYNNEI. The CDR3 consists of 13 residues. The CDR3 coding sequence is TGTGCCAGCACCGGACAGGGAAGAGAGACCCAGTACTTC. The encoded protein is CASTGQGRETQYF.

The CDR3 DNA follows: TGCGCCAGCAGCCCGGGAACCCCTGGTGGGTATGGCTACACCTTC. This codes for CASSPGTPGGYGYTF. The chain carries TRBV5-1 and TRBJ1-2, with no clear D. This CDR3 contains 15 residues. CDR1 is SGHRS, CDR2 YFSETQ, per germline. V gave up 4 bases and J gave up 5 bases, with 18 bases separating them.

V and J are TRBV3-1 (or the pseudogene TRBV3-2) and TRBJ1-1, with D possibly being TRBD1 (5 bases). This CDR3 is built from 12 residues. Trimming shortened V by 1 base and J by 7 bases, and 7 bases separated the two germline ends. CDR1 and CDR2 (germline): LGHDT, YNNKEL (reference sequence). CDR3 nucleotide sequence: TGTGCCAGCAGCCAAGTTACAGGTGAAGCTTTCTTT. Its translation is CASSQVTGEAFF.

V is TRBV18 and J is TRBJ1-2; 9 positions agree with TRBD1. V lost 5 bases, J lost 2 bases, and 3 bases stayed unmatched. The CDR3 has 14 amino acids. Germline loops: CDR1 KGHSH, CDR2 LQKENI. This chain's CDR3 is CASSTGTGNYGYTF. The CDR3 region has the DNA TGTGCCAGCTCAACCGGGACAGGGAACTATGGCTACACCTTC.

This chain uses TRBV5-4 with TRBJ2-7; D perhaps matches TRBD1 (5 bases). V lost 4 bases to trimming and J lost 0 bases, with 17 bases between them. There are 16 residues in the CDR3. The germline CDR1 and CDR2 sequences are SGHNT and YYREEE (reference sequence). The CDR3 sequence: CASSQGAGPHSYEQYF. Here the CDR3 DNA reads TGTGCCAGCAGCCAAGGAGCAGGGCCTCACTCCTACGAGCAGTACTTC.

As to this clone: One junction end does not reproduce the germline sequence, and a read error may be involved. The V call is TRBV7-7, the J call TRBJ2-1; perhaps TRBD1 as D (5 bases). The CDR3 length is 13 residues. The germline gives CDR1 SSHAT, CDR2 FNYEAQ (reference sequence). This CDR3 is CASSLGAGNEQFF. CDR3 DNA sequence: TGTGCTAGCAGCTTAGGGGCCGGCAATGAGCAGTTCTTC.

The V gene is TRBV6-5, the J gene TRBJ1-4; D unresolved. CDR1 and CDR2 from the germline V gene are MNHEY and SVGAGI. The CDR3 is 14 residues long. V was pared by 5 bases and J by 1 base, with 8 bases between. The CDR3 DNA sequence: TGTGCCAGCAGTCACGGTGGAACTAATGAAAAACTGTTTTTT. The encoded protein is CASSHGGTNEKLFF.

This clone was seen a single time. The chain uses TRBV16 and TRBJ1-2; D gene uncertain. This CDR3 is built from 12 residues. V dropped 2 bases and J dropped 4 bases, with 5 bases sitting between them. The germline V gene encodes CDR1 KGHSY and CDR2 FQNENV. Here the CDR3 DNA reads TGTGCCAGCAGCCAAGCGCGCTATGGCTACACCTTC. Protein: CASSQARYGYTF.

The chain employs TRBV5-1 and TRBJ1-1; D unclear. V shed 0 bases and J shed 1 base, with 7 bases lying between them. This CDR3 contains 14 residues. Germline CDR1 SGHRS, CDR2 YFSETQ. The CDR3 sequence is CASSLDPGNTEAFF. CDR3 bases: TGCGCCAGCAGCTTGGACCCAGGGAACACTGAAGCTTTCTTT.

This chain uses TRBV5-1 with TRBJ2-5, with 11 positions matching TRBD1. Germline loops: CDR1 SGHRS, CDR2 YFSETQ. Losses at the gene ends were 5 bases for V and 5 bases for J; bases not matched to a gene: 5. CDR3 size: 14 residues. The DNA for the CDR3 is TGCGCCAGCAGACCGGGACAGGGGGGTGAGACCCAGTACTTC. As protein: CASRPGQGGETQYF.

This sequence joins TRBV29-1 and TRBJ2-1; 7 bases map to TRBD1. The CDR3 has 14 amino acids. J was trimmed by 8 bases and V by 6 bases; bases with no gene match: 13. Germline V gene sequence: CDR1 SQVTM, CDR2 ANQGSEA. CDR3: CSVGERGQLDEQFF. The CDR3 DNA sequence: TGCAGCGTGGGGGAGAGGGGGCAGTTGGATGAGCAGTTCTTC.

This clone has a count of ten or more. Other DNA sequences in the same sample also yield this CDR3. The genes are TRBV3-1 (or the pseudogene TRBV3-2) and TRBJ2-7; perhaps TRBD2 as D (6 bases). Deletions cut 3 bases from V and 6 bases from J, with 12 bases between. CDR3 size: 13 residues. In germline, CDR1 is LGHDT, CDR2 YNNKEL (reference sequence). DNA of the CDR3: TGTGCCAGCAGCCAGGTAAGGGGAGGCGAGCAGTACTTC. It translates to CASSQVRGGEQYF.

The chain recombines TRBV9 with TRBJ1-4; TRBD1 is a possible D gene (6 bases). The CDR3 loop spans 16 amino acids. V lost 3 bases, J lost 2 bases, and 14 bases lay in between. From germline, CDR1 is SGDLS and CDR2 YYNGEE. CDR3 amino acids: CASSATGSVTNEKLFF. DNA of the CDR3: TGTGCCAGCAGCGCAACAGGGAGTGTGACTAATGAAAAACTGTTTTTT. Complete variable domain (other parts from reference TRBV9 and TRBJ1-4): DSGVTQTPKHLITATGQRVTLRCSPRSGDLSVYWYQQSLDQGLQFLIQYYNGEERAKGNILERFSAQQFPDLHSELNLSSLELGDSALYFCASSATGSVTNEKLFFGSGTQLSVL.

The chain couples TRBV11-3 to TRBJ2-3; 13 positions match TRBD2. The V and J ends lost 4 bases and 1 base, in that order; junction bases with no gene match: 5. Germline-derived CDR1 and CDR2 are SGHNT and YENEEA. The CDR3 is 17 residues long. Written as DNA, the CDR3 is TGTGCCAGCAGCTCTGGACTAGCGGGAGTGGGCACAGATACGCAGTATTTT. It is translated as CASSSGLAGVGTDTQYF.

In DNA form, the CDR3 reads TGTGCCAGCAGCCAGGGCCAGGGGCCCTCTGGAAACACCATATATTTT. Protein: CASSQGQGPSGNTIYF. The chain carries TRBV3-1 (or the pseudogene TRBV3-2) and TRBJ1-3, with D possibly TRBD1 on 6 matching bases. Looked up from germline, CDR1 is LGHDT and CDR2 is YNNKEL (reference sequence). Trimming stripped 3 bases from V and 0 bases from J, with 12 bases between. The CDR3 has 16 residues.

The rearrangement joins TRBV7-9 to TRBJ1-5, with D tentatively TRBD1 (6 bases). The CDR3 loop spans 14 amino acids. Trimming left V 7 bases short and J 7 bases short, with 17 bases between. Germline CDR1 reads SEHNR; CDR2 reads FQNEAQ (reference sequence). The CDR3 bases are TGTGCCAGCACCTCCGGGACATCATCACAGCCCCAGCATTTT. Protein product: CASTSGTSSQPQHF.

V gene TRBV5-1 combines with J gene TRBJ2-7, with 8 bases that match TRBD2. This CDR3 has 15 amino acids. Germline V gene sequence: CDR1 SGHRS, CDR2 YFSETQ. Trimming removed 3 bases from V and 0 bases from J; junction bases left unmatched: 5. CDR3 sequence reads: CASSYTGTSSYEQYF. CDR3 nucleotides: TGCGCCAGCAGCTATACCGGGACTAGCTCCTACGAGCAGTACTTC.

The V call is TRBV6-4, the J call TRBJ1-6, with unresolved D. V lost 8 bases, J lost 6 bases, and 11 bases lay in between. This CDR3 comprises 13 residues. From germline, CDR1 is MRHNA and CDR2 SNTAGT. This chain's CDR3 is CASQKSRNSPLHF. The CDR3 DNA reads TGTGCCAGCCAGAAGTCCCGTAATTCACCCCTCCACTTT.

This clone appeared once. V and J are TRBV18 and TRBJ1-1, with TRBD1 identical over 7 bases. The CDR3 loop spans 14 amino acids. The trim removed 0 bases at V and 10 bases at J, leaving 8 bases unmatched. The germline CDR1 and CDR2 sequences are KGHSH and LQKENI. The DNA for the CDR3 is TGTGCCAGCTCACCACCGGGCAGGGGGTTCGGAGCTTTCTTT. Its translation: CASSPPGRGFGAFF.

The CDR3: CASSSTRDKNSPLHF. Here the CDR3 DNA reads TGCGCCAGCAGTAGCACCCGGGACAAGAATTCACCCCTCCACTTT. The chain links TRBV4-1 to TRBJ1-6; D might be TRBD1 (6 bases). The CDR3 totals 15 residues. The V end was cut by 6 bases, the J end by 7 bases, with 16 bases between. Germline V CDR1 and CDR2: MGHRA, YSYEKL.

This clone has a single count. The junction departs from germline at one end; a sequencing error may be responsible. The chain is built from TRBV27 and TRBJ2-7; D is uncertain. Germline CDR1 MNHEY, CDR2 SMNVEV (reference sequence). CDR3 length equals 14 residues. CDR3 residues: CASSLFQVSHEQYF. The CDR3, as DNA: TGTGCCAGCAGTTTATTCCAGGTCTCCCACGAGCAGTACTTC.

V is TRBV13 and J is TRBJ1-1; maybe TRBD1 (5 bases). Looked up from germline, CDR1 is PRHDT and CDR2 is FYEKMQ (reference sequence). The CDR3 length is 14 residues. The ends were cut back, 3 bases at V and 4 bases at J, with 12 bases in the middle. CDR3 loop: CASSFGARGTEAFF. The CDR3 region has the DNA TGTGCCAGCAGCTTTGGGGCGCGGGGCACTGAAGCTTTCTTT.

Comments on this clone: No DNA is shown, since the ends of the CDR3 on it are uncertain; the CDR3 is the one TCRdb lists. The chain carries TRBV12-3 or TRBV12-4 and TRBJ1-2; the table's D call, TRBD1, has no DNA check behind it. Including both end residues, the CDR3 is 11 amino acids long. The CDR3 loop reads CASSFGSGYTF.

This chain joins TRBV5-4 and TRBJ1-2, with TRBD1 matching over 7 bases. Germline V lookup: CDR1 SGHNT, CDR2 YYREEE (reference sequence). The V and J ends lost 4 bases and 9 bases, in that order; junction bases with no gene match: 9. This CDR3 spans 13 amino acids. Here the CDR3 reads CASSEGAARRYTF. The CDR3 DNA reads as TGTGCCAGCAGCGAGGGGGCGGCGAGGCGCTACACCTTC.

Of note for this clone: Other DNA sequences in the same sample also yield this CDR3. DNA of the CDR3: TGCGCCAGCAGCTTGGGACTGGAAGAGACCCAGTACTTC. It translates to CASSLGLEETQYF. The gene calls are TRBV5-1 and TRBJ2-5; D is uncertain. Trimming stripped 0 bases from V and 3 bases from J, with 6 bases between. CDR1 is SGHRS and CDR2 is YFSETQ in the germline V gene. There are 13 residues in the CDR3.

This chain links TRBV19 with TRBJ2-5; 11 positions match TRBD2. The junction had 11 bases not matched to a gene; V was cut back by 7 bases and J by 4 bases. This CDR3 is built from 16 residues. Per the germline V gene, CDR1 is LNHDA and CDR2 is SQIVND (reference sequence). The DNA for the CDR3 is TGTGCCAGTACCGCAACTAGCGGGAGTGCAGGAGAGACCCAGTACTTC. Residues: CASTATSGSAGETQYF.

This clone was counted only a few times. V usage is TRBV5-6 and J usage is TRBJ1-1; 8 nucleotides line up with TRBD1. The CDR3 has 16 amino acids. Germline CDR1 is SGHDT and CDR2 is YYEEEE. Trimming removed 4 bases from V and 3 bases from J; junction bases left unmatched: 11. CDR3 sequence reads: CASSRGQVGRDTEAFF. CDR3 nucleotides: TGTGCCAGCAGCCGGGGACAGGTGGGACGAGACACTGAAGCTTTCTTT. The variable domain in full, with the rest retrieved from reference TRBV5-6 and TRBJ1-1, is DAGVTQSPTHLIKTRGQQVTLRCSPKSGHDTVSWYQQALGQGPQFIFQYYEEEERQRGNFPDRFSGHQFPNYSSELNVNALLLGDSALYLCASSRGQVGRDTEAFFGQGTRLTVV.

This chain links TRBV11-2 with TRBJ2-7; TRBD1 aligns across 7 bases. This CDR3 is built from 17 residues. V shed 1 base and J 1 base; nucleotides not matched to a gene: 10. Looked up from germline, CDR1 is SGHAT and CDR2 is FQNNGV. The DNA of the CDR3 is TGTGCCAGCAGCTTAGGGCCGAGGACAGGCCGATCCTACGAGCAGTACTTC. Protein sequence: CASSLGPRTGRSYEQYF.

J is TRBJ1-1 and V is TRBV7-3; D is undetermined. Trimming pared 5 bases from V and 1 base from J, leaving 8 bases between. CDR1 is SGHTA, CDR2 FQGTGA, per germline. The CDR3 has 13 amino acids. CDR3 coding DNA: TGTGCCAGCAGCCCGGTTGGGAACACTGAAGCTTTCTTT. Its protein product is CASSPVGNTEAFF.

The chain has TRBV6-1 and TRBJ2-1; the D gene is possibly TRBD1 (6 bases). V lost 1 base to trimming and J lost 8 bases, with 15 bases between them. Germline V gene sequence: CDR1 MNHNS, CDR2 SASEGT. The CDR3 loop spans 15 amino acids. This CDR3 reads CASSEVFSRGDEQFF. The CDR3 DNA reads as TGTGCCAGCAGTGAAGTATTCTCCAGGGGCGATGAGCAGTTCTTC.

This chain links TRBV5-1 with TRBJ1-6; TRBD1 might be the D (6 bases). This CDR3 has 16 amino acids. Germline CDR1 reads SGHRS; CDR2 reads YFSETQ. With 0 bases removed from V and 5 bases from J, the gap between germline ends came to 12 bases. CDR3 region: CASSLGPDRNNSPLHF. The CDR3 coding sequence is TGCGCCAGCAGCTTGGGGCCCGACAGGAATAATTCACCCCTCCACTTT.

The CDR3 is CASSDGGGNTIYF. CDR3 coding DNA: TGTGCCAGCAGCGACGGGGGGGGGAACACCATATATTTT. The gene calls are TRBV3-1 (or the pseudogene TRBV3-2) and TRBJ1-3; D is perhaps TRBD1 (5 bases). CDR3 length equals 13 residues. In germline, CDR1 is LGHDT, CDR2 YNNKEL (reference sequence). Trimming left V 5 bases short and J 7 bases short, with 12 bases between.